Below, one T cell receptor beta chain is given with its context. This record comes from a study of Ad26.COV2.S vaccination and SARS-CoV-2 variants. Study details: Intramuscular Ad26.COV2.S doses were given once or twice, 56 days apart.

The CDR3 has 16 residues. V was clipped by 5 bases and J by 8 bases, with 24 bases between them. Germline CDR1 reads SGHTA; CDR2 reads FQGTGA. Treatment reported: some 20 received Ad26.COV2.S at low or high dose, single or two shots; 5 received placebo; per-sample allocation not given. The study sampled participants on day 63 after the first vaccine or placebo injection. This table comes from immunoSEQ multiplex PCR, and its TCRdb copy is limited to in-frame clones, with some not included. The sample has about 260,000 clones; around nine tenths are singletons. The sequences come from peripheral blood, collected in a trial of Ad26.COV2.S vaccine versus placebo. The sequence was obtained from a person between 18 and 60 years old who received the Ad26.COV2.S COVID-19 vaccine or a placebo. The V and J genes are TRBV7-3 and TRBJ1-1; no definite D call. This CDR3 reads CASSPKGSPRTSEAFF. Written as DNA, the CDR3 is TGTGCCAGCAGCCCAAAAGGGAGTCCTCGTACATCCGAAGCTTTCTTT.